Listed below are T cell receptor beta chains from one sample, sequenced in a study of beta chain features in type 1 diabetes. Repertoires were generated with immunoSEQ multiplex PCR, while TCRdb's copy carries only in-frame clones and drops some. Here the sample spans fewer than 900,000 clones, 17% being singletons. The specimen was naive CD4+ T cells from blood. Receptor source: a woman aged 18-29 years in good health. Each CDR3 is given with its conserved first and last residue. D genes are given only for firm matches. Part of the rows lack a size; the others show once, few, many or a class for expanded clones.

>TRBJ2-7|NA|TRBV5-4|15|TRBD2
CASSPGLADFYEQYF
TGTGCCAGCAGCCCGGGACTAGCGGACTTCTACGAGCAGTACTTC
>TRBJ2-7|NA|TRBV5-1|21|TRBD1
CASSLVGSGQGRQIDSYEQYF
TGCGCCAGCAGCTTGGTGGGTTCGGGACAGGGCAGGCAAATCGACTCCTACGAGCAGTACTTC
>TRBJ2-6|NA|TRBV7-2|17|NA
CASSLLGLDPGANVLTF
TGTGCCAGCAGCTTATTAGGTCTTGATCCTGGGGCCAACGTCCTGACTTTC
>TRBJ1-1|NA|TRBV28|14|NA
CASSPGQGDTEAFF
TGTGCCAGCAGTCCGGGACAAGGTGACACTGAAGCTTTCTTT
>TRBJ2-1|few|TRBV20-1|11|NA
CSAYTVNEQFF
TGCAGTGCGTATACGGTTAATGAGCAGTTCTTC
>TRBJ2-1|NA|TRBV7-2|14|NA
CASSLVATYNEQFF
TGTGCCAGCAGCTTAGTTGCCACCTACAATGAGCAGTTCTTC
>TRBJ2-4|few|TRBV4-2|15|TRBD2
CASSQAGGVRNIQYF
TGTGCCAGCAGCCAAGCGGGGGGAGTGAGAAACATTCAGTACTTC
>TRBJ2-1|NA|TRBV6-1|15|TRBD2
CASSAGLADYNEQFF
TGTGCCAGCAGTGCGGGACTAGCGGACTACAATGAGCAGTTCTTC
>TRBJ1-5|many|TRBV21-1|13|NA
CASSKKRGQPQHF
TGTGCCAGCAGCAAAAAACGGGGTCAGCCCCAGCATTTT
>TRBJ1-1|few|TRBV29-1|13|NA
CSVGSFENTEAFF
TGCAGCGTAGGTTCGTTCGAGAACACTGAAGCTTTCTTT
>TRBJ2-2|NA|TRBV2|14|NA
CASSERRGPGELFF
TGTGCCAGCAGTGAACGTAGGGGACCCGGGGAGCTGTTTTTT
>TRBJ2-5|NA|TRBV4-2|15|NA
CASSQDRTVQETQYF
TGTGCCAGCAGCCAAGATAGGACAGTACAAGAGACCCAGTACTTC
>TRBJ2-7|few|TRBV28|17|TRBD2
CASRSRTSGRQVDEQYF
TGTGCCAGCAGATCTAGGACTAGCGGGAGGCAGGTAGACGAGCAGTACTTC
>TRBJ2-2|NA|TRBV5-6|13|TRBD2
CAAGDGLAGELFF
TGTGCCGCGGGGGACGGTTTGGCCGGGGAGCTGTTTTTT
>TRBJ2-1|NA|TRBV4-1|14|NA
CASSHSDRINEQFF
TGCGCCAGCAGCCACTCCGACAGGATCAATGAGCAGTTCTTC
>TRBJ2-1|NA|TRBV4-1|18|TRBD2
CASSQGVIAGEIYNEQFF
TGCGCCAGCAGCCAAGGTGTGATAGCGGGGGAGATCTACAATGAGCAGTTCTTC
>TRBJ2-1|few|TRBV4-3|15|NA
CASSQDWQTNNEQFF
TGCGCCAGCAGCCAAGATTGGCAGACAAACAATGAGCAGTTCTTC
>TRBJ2-5|few|TRBV5-6|12|NA
CASSFREETQYF
TGTGCCAGCAGCTTTCGGGAAGAGACCCAGTACTTC
>TRBJ2-6|NA|TRBV28|13|NA
CASRSGGANVLTF
TGTGCCAGCAGATCGGGTGGGGCCAACGTCCTGACTTTC
>TRBJ2-1|few|TRBV7-3|17|TRBD2
CASSPTGTSGRSTRQFF
TGTGCCAGCAGCCCGACCGGGACTAGCGGGAGGTCCACGAGGCAGTTCTTC